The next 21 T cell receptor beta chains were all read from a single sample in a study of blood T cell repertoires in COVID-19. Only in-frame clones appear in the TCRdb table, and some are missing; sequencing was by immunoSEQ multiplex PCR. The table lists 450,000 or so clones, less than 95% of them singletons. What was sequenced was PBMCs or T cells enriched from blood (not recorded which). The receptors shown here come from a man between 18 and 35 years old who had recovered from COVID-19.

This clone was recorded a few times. The CDR3 nucleotides read TGTGCCAGTAGTACGGACAGTAAAAGCAATCAGCCCCAGCATTTT. This sequence encodes CASSTDSKSNQPQHF. The chain couples TRBV19 to TRBJ1-5, with D possibly matching TRBD1 (6 bases). In germline, CDR1 is LNHDA, CDR2 SQIVND (reference sequence). V gave up 4 bases and J gave up 1 base, with 11 bases separating them. The CDR3 has 15 amino acids.

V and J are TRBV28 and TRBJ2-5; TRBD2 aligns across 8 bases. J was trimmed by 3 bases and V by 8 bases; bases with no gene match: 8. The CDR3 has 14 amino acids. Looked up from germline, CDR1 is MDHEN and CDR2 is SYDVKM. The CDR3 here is CASSGGGREETQYF. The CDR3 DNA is TGTGCCAGCTCCGGGGGGGGCCGGGAAGAGACCCAGTACTTC.

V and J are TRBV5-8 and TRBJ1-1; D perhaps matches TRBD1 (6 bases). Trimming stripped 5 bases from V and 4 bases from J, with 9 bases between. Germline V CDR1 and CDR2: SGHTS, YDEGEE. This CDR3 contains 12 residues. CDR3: CASSPDSTEAFF. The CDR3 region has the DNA TGTGCCAGCAGTCCGGACAGCACTGAAGCTTTCTTT.

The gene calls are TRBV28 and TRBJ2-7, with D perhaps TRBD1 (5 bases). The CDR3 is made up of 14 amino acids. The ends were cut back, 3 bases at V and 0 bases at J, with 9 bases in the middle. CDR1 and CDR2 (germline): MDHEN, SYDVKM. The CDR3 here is CASSFLDTSYEQYF. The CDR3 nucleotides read TGTGCCAGCAGTTTCTTGGACACCTCCTACGAGCAGTACTTC. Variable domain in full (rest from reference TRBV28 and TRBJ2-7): DVKVTQSSRYLVKRTGEKVFLECVQDMDHENMFWYRQDPGLGLRLIYFSYDVKMKEKGDIPEGYSVSREKKERFSLILESASTNQTSMYLCASSFLDTSYEQYFGPGTRLTVT.

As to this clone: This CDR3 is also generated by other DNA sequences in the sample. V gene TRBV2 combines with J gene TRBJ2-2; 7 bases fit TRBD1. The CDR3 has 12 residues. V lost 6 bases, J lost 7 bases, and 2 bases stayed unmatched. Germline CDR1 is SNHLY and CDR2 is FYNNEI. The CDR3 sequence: CASSRDSGELFF. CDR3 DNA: TGTGCCAGCAGCCGGGACAGCGGGGAGCTGTTTTTT.

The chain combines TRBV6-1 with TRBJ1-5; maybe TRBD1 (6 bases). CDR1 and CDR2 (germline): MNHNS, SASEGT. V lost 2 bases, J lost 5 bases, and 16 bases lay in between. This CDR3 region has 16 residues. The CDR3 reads CASSEPRGGKDQPQHF. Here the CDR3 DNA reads TGTGCCAGCAGTGAACCTCGAGGGGGTAAGGATCAGCCCCAGCATTTT.

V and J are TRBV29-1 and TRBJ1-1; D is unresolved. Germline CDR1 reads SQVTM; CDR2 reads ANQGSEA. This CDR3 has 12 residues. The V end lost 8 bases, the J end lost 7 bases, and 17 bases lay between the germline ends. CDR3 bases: TGCAGCAACGGAGAAGGGCGGGATGAAGCTTTCTTT. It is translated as CSNGEGRDEAFF.

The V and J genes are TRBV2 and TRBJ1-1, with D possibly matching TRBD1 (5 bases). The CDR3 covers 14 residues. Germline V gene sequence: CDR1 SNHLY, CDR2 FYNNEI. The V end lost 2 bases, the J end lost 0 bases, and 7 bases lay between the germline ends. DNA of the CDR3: TGTGCCAGCAGTGAAAGGGGTTTGAACACTGAAGCTTTCTTT. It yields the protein CASSERGLNTEAFF.

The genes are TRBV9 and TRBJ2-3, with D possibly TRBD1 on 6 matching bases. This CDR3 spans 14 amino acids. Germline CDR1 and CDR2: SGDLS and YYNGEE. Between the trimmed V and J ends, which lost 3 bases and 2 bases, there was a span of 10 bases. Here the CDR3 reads CASSGGQITDTQYF. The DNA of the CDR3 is TGTGCCAGCAGCGGAGGACAGATCACAGATACGCAGTATTTT. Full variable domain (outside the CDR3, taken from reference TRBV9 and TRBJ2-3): DSGVTQTPKHLITATGQRVTLRCSPRSGDLSVYWYQQSLDQGLQFLIQYYNGEERAKGNILERFSAQQFPDLHSELNLSSLELGDSALYFCASSGGQITDTQYFGPGTRLTVL.

CDR3 protein: CASSTTATVYNSPLHF. CDR3 bases: TGTGCCAGCAGTACCACCGCGACAGTTTATAATTCACCCCTCCACTTT. The chain couples TRBV28 to TRBJ1-6; possibly TRBD1 for D (5 bases). This CDR3 comprises 16 residues. The V end lost 5 bases, the J end lost 4 bases, and 15 bases lay between the germline ends. Germline assignment: CDR1 MDHEN and CDR2 SYDVKM. Filled out from reference TRBV28 and TRBJ1-6, the complete variable domain reads DVKVTQSSRYLVKRTGEKVFLECVQDMDHENMFWYRQDPGLGLRLIYFSYDVKMKEKGDIPEGYSVSREKKERFSLILESASTNQTSMYLCASSTTATVYNSPLHFGNGTRLTVT.

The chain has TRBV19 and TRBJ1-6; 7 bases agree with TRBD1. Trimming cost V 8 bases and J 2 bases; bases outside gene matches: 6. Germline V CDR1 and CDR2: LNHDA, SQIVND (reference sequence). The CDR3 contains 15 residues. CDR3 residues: CASGNRGPYNSPLHF. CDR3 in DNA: TGTGCCAGTGGCAACAGGGGCCCCTATAATTCACCCCTCCACTTT. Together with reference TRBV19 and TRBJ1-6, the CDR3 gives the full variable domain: DGGITQSPKYLFRKEGQNVTLSCEQNLNHDAMYWYRQDPGQGLRLIYYSQIVNDFQKGDIAEGYSVSREKKESFPLTVTSAQKNPTAFYLCASGNRGPYNSPLHFGNGTRLTVT.

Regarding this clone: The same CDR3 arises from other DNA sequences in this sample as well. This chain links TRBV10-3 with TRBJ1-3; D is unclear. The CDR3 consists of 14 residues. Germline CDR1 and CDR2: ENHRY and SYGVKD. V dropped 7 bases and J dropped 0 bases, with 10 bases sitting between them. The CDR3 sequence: CAITPGSSGNTIYF. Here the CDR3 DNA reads TGTGCCATCACCCCGGGTAGCTCTGGAAACACCATATATTTT.

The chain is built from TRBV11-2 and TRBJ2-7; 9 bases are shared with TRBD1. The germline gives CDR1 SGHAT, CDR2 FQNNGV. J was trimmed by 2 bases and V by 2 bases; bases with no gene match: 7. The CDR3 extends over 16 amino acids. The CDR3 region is CASSLTGGQSTYEQYF. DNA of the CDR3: TGTGCCAGCAGCTTAACAGGGGGCCAGAGTACCTACGAGCAGTACTTC.

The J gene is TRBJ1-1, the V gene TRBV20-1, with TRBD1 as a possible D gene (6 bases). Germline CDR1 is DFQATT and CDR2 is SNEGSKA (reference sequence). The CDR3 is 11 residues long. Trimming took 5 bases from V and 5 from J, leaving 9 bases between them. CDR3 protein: CSAHRVTEAFF. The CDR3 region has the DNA TGCAGTGCTCACAGGGTTACTGAAGCTTTCTTT.

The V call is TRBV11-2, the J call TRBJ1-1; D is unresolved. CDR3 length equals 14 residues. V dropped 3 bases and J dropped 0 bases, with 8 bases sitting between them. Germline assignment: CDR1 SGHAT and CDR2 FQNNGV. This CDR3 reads CASSLSTVNTEAFF. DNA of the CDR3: TGTGCCAGCAGCTTGAGTACAGTGAACACTGAAGCTTTCTTT.

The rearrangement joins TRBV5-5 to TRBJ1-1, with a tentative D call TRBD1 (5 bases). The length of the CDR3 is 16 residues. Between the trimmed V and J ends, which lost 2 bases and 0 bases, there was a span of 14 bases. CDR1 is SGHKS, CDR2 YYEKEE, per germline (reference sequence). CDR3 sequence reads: CASSFKNRRLNTEAFF. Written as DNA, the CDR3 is TGTGCCAGCAGCTTTAAGAACAGGCGATTGAACACTGAAGCTTTCTTT. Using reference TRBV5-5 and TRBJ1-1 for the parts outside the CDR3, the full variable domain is DAGVTQSPTHLIKTRGQQVTLRCSPISGHKSVSWYQQVLGQGPQFIFQYYEKEERGRGNFPDRFSARQFPNYSSELNVNALLLGDSALYLCASSFKNRRLNTEAFFGQGTRLTVV.

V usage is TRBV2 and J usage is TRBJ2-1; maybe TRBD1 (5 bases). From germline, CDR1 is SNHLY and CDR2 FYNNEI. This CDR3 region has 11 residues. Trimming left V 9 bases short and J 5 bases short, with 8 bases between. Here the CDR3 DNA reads TGTGCCAGGGGGCCAAACAATGAGCAGTTCTTC. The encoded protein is CARGPNNEQFF.

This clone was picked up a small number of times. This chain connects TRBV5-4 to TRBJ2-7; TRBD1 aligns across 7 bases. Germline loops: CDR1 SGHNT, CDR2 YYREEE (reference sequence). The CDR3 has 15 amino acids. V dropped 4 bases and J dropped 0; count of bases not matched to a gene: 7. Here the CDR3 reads CASSPRTGSSYEQYF. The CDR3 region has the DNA TGTGCCAGCAGCCCGCGGACAGGTAGCTCCTACGAGCAGTACTTC.

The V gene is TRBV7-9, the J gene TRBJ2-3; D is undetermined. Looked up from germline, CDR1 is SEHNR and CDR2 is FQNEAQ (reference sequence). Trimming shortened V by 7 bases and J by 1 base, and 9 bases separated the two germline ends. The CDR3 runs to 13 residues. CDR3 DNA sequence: TGTGCCAGCACCATTACGGGCACAGATACGCAGTATTTT. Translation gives CASTITGTDTQYF.

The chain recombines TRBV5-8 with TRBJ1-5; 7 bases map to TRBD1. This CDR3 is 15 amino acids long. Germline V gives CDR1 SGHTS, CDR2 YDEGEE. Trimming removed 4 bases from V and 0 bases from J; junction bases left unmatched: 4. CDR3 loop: CASSRGQISNQPQHF. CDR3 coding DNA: TGTGCCAGCAGCCGGGGACAGATTAGCAATCAGCCCCAGCATTTT.

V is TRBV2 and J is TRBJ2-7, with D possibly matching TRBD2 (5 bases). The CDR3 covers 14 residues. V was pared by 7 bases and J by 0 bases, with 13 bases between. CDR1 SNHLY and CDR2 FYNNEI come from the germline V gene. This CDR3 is CASTREAGSYEQYF. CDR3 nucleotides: TGTGCCAGCACCCGGGAAGCTGGCTCCTACGAGCAGTACTTC.